These 17 T cell receptor beta chains were sequenced from one sample in a study of low-dose radiotherapy and immunotherapy resistance in tumors. Time point meaning: before trial treatment. First-strand cDNA used TRAV- and TRBV-specific primers, covering alpha and beta chains. With a constant-region primer and a V-primer adapter, TCRs were subjected to around 20 PCR cycles of amplification. MiXCR was run by TCRdb on the reads, yielding one entry per CDR3 protein. The sample contains about 39,000 distinct CDR3 sequences, around 30% of which appear only once. Here the sequenced sample was PBMCs, taken before treatment. All receptors derive from a male donor with gallbladder cancer.

Details on this clonotype: A read error likely explains this, since a far larger clone differs by one base. The chain employs TRBV29-1 and TRBJ2-1; TRBD1 is a possible D gene (6 bases). Per the germline V gene, CDR1 is SQVTM and CDR2 is ANQGSEA. This CDR3 has 12 amino acids. The germline V and J ends were trimmed by 3 bases and 10 bases, with 13 bases remaining between them. DNA of the CDR3: TGCAGCGTTGAGACAGGCTCCTACGAGCAGTTCTTC. Its protein product is CSVETGSYEQFF.

This clonotype has more than one count but fewer than ten. The chain employs TRBV5-4 and TRBJ2-7; 8 bases match TRBD2. After removal of 3 bases from V and 1 base from J, the junction contained 9 bases not matched to a gene. Germline V CDR1 and CDR2: SGHNT, YYREEE (reference sequence). The CDR3 contains 16 residues. CDR3 amino acids: CASSSLGRGASYEQYF. The CDR3, as DNA: TGTGCCAGCAGCTCCCTCGGGCGGGGGGCATCCTACGAGCAGTACTTC. The variable domain in full, completed from reference TRBV5-4 and TRBJ2-7, reads ETGVTQSPTHLIKTRGQQVTLRCSSQSGHNTVSWYQQALGQGPQFIFQYYREEENGRGNFPPRFSGLQFPNYSSELNVNALELDDSALYLCASSSLGRGASYEQYFGPGTRLTVT.

The sample holds many counts of this clonotype. The V call is TRBV25-1, the J call TRBJ2-3, with D possibly TRBD2 on 6 matching bases. This CDR3 has 16 residues. Germline CDR1 and CDR2: MGHDK and SYGVNS. V was shortened by 2 bases and J by 5 bases, with 17 bases between the two germline ends. CDR3 amino acids: CASSESTSGRLDTQYF. The CDR3 DNA follows: TGTGCCAGCAGTGAAAGCACTAGTGGGAGGCTAGATACGCAGTATTTT. Full variable domain (remainder filled in from reference TRBV25-1 and TRBJ2-3): EADIYQTPRYLVIGTGKKITLECSQTMGHDKMYWYQQDPGMELHLIHYSYGVNSTEKGDLSSESTVSRIRTEHFPLTLESARPSHTSQYLCASSESTSGRLDTQYFGPGTRLTVL.

This clonotype occurred a few times. The chain couples TRBV5-1 to TRBJ2-7, with D possibly being TRBD2 (7 bases). V lost 2 bases to trimming and J lost 6 bases, with 15 bases between them. CDR1 and CDR2 (germline): SGHRS, YFSETQ. The CDR3 is made up of 14 amino acids. As DNA, the CDR3 is TGCGCCAGCAGCTTACGGGGGGCGACATCCGAGCAGTACTTC. Translated: CASSLRGATSEQYF.

This clonotype was recorded many times. The chain joins TRBV21-1 to TRBJ2-2; the table's TRBD1 call for D was not verified on the DNA. TRBV21-1 is a documented pseudogene. CDR3 size: 15 residues. The CDR3 sequence: CASQGQGGGTGELFF. In nucleotides, the CDR3 is TGTGCCAGCCAAGGACAGGGTGGGGGCACCGGGGAGCTGTTTTTT.

There are many counts of this clonotype. The V gene is TRBV9, the J gene TRBJ1-6; D is unclear. This CDR3 comprises 16 residues. CDR1 SGDLS and CDR2 YYNGEE come from the germline V gene. V lost 4 bases and J 4 bases, leaving 15 bases between the germline ends. The CDR3 region is CASSLQPFPYNSPLHF. CDR3 sequence (DNA): TGTGCCAGCAGCCTTCAGCCCTTTCCATATAATTCACCCCTCCACTTT.

About this clonotype: A far larger clone is only one base removed, so a read error is likely. This CDR3 is missing its conserved last phenylalanine or tryptophan, likely due to a read error. The genes are TRBV13 and TRBJ1-2, with D unresolved. Germline V CDR1 and CDR2: PRHDT, FYEKMQ (reference sequence). Trimming shortened V by 5 bases and J by 5 bases, and 15 bases separated the two germline ends. The CDR3 runs to 14 residues. CDR3 in amino acids: CASSVLSRAYGYTS. DNA of the CDR3: TGTGCCAGCAGCGTGCTTTCAAGGGCTTATGGCTACACCTCC.

This clonotype was counted only a few times. The rearrangement links TRBV7-2 to TRBJ1-5; 9 bases match TRBD1. Germline values: CDR1 SGHTA, CDR2 FQGNSA. Germline trimming cut 5 bases from V and 6 bases from J; bases unmatched to any gene: 8. This CDR3 comprises 15 residues. CDR3 coding DNA: TGTGCCAGCAGCAGAACAGGGGGCGCGGGTCAGCCCCAGCATTTT. This sequence encodes CASSRTGGAGQPQHF. The full variable domain, its missing parts supplied by reference TRBV7-2 and TRBJ1-5, is GAGVSQSPSNKVTEKGKDVELRCDPISGHTALYWYRQSLGQGLEFLIYFQGNSAPDKSGLPSDRFSAERTGGSVSTLTIQRTQQEDSAVYLCASSRTGGAGQPQHFGDGTRLSIL.

This clonotype was picked up many times. V usage is TRBV18 and J usage is TRBJ2-3; D unresolved. This CDR3 is built from 19 residues. With 4 bases removed from V and 2 bases from J, the gap between germline ends came to 25 bases. CDR1 is KGHSH and CDR2 is LQKENI in the germline V gene. The CDR3 sequence is CASSRRGQPGALTTDTQYF. CDR3 in DNA: TGTGCCAGCTCACGGCGTGGTCAGCCTGGCGCTTTAACCACAGATACGCAGTATTTT. Using reference TRBV18 and TRBJ2-3 for the parts outside the CDR3, the full variable domain is NAGVMQNPRHLVRRRGQEARLRCSPMKGHSHVYWYRQLPEEGLKFMVYLQKENIIDESGMPKERFSAEFPKEGPSILRIQQVVRGDSAAYFCASSRRGQPGALTTDTQYFGPGTRLTVL.

The V and J genes are TRBV5-4 and TRBJ2-1; the match to TRBD2 covers 10 bases. Unmatched junction bases numbered 7, after V lost 4 bases and J lost 0 bases. This CDR3 spans 17 amino acids. The germline V gene has CDR1 SGHNT and CDR2 YYREEE (reference sequence). The CDR3 protein is CASSPSGGDVSYNEQFF. The CDR3 DNA reads as TGTGCCAGCAGCCCAAGCGGGGGGGATGTCTCCTACAATGAGCAGTTCTTC.

J is TRBJ2-2 and V is TRBV5-4; 8 nucleotides line up with TRBD2. V lost 4 bases and J lost 1; bases outside the gene matches: 6. Germline-derived CDR1 and CDR2 are SGHNT and YYREEE (reference sequence). CDR3 length: 16 residues. Written as DNA, the CDR3 is TGTGCCAGCAGCCCCAATAGCGGGGTGAACACCGGGGAGCTGTTTTTT. Residues: CASSPNSGVNTGELFF.

There are many counts of this clonotype. The genes are TRBV7-6 and TRBJ2-1, with 7 nucleotides matching TRBD2. Trimming took 8 bases from V and 6 from J; bases not matched to a gene: 19. The CDR3 is 17 residues long. Germline CDR1 reads SGHVS; CDR2 reads FNYEAQ. CDR3 residues: CASAPQPFGGGSNEQFF. CDR3 DNA sequence: TGTGCCAGCGCACCCCAGCCCTTCGGCGGGGGTTCCAATGAGCAGTTCTTC.

This sequence joins TRBV2 and TRBJ2-1; D is unclear. CDR1 SNHLY and CDR2 FYNNEI come from the germline V gene. V gave up 11 bases and J gave up 3 bases, with 17 bases separating them. The CDR3 loop spans 14 amino acids. In DNA form, the CDR3 reads TGTGCCGGCTCGATGGAAGCCAACTACAATGAGCAGTTCTTC. As protein: CAGSMEANYNEQFF.

This clonotype turned up a few times. The chain uses TRBV5-1 and TRBJ1-4; D may be TRBD1 (5 bases). There are 16 residues in the CDR3. Germline V CDR1 and CDR2: SGHRS, YFSETQ. V was clipped by 2 bases and J by 6 bases, with 17 bases between them. CDR3 sequence (DNA): TGCGCCAGCAGCTTAGATTGGGGGACCCTGGATGAAAAACTGTTTTTT. It codes for CASSLDWGTLDEKLFF.

This clonotype appeared many times. This chain links TRBV4-1 with TRBJ1-1, with unresolved D. The CDR3 totals 15 residues. Trimming pared 0 bases from V and 5 bases from J, leaving 13 bases between. The V gene's germline CDR1 is MGHRA and CDR2 YSYEKL. CDR3 sequence: CASSQERRRTTEAFF. DNA for the CDR3: TGCGCCAGCAGCCAAGAGCGCCGACGAACAACTGAAGCTTTCTTT.

Judged by abundance, this clonotype is medium-sized. The gene calls are TRBV29-1 and TRBJ1-2, with 8 bases identical to TRBD1. Germline CDR1 and CDR2: SQVTM and ANQGSEA. V lost 6 bases and J lost 8; bases outside the gene matches: 5. The CDR3 sequence is 11 residues long. This CDR3 reads CSVAAGGGYTF. In nucleotides, the CDR3 is TGCAGCGTGGCCGCAGGGGGCGGCTACACCTTC.

This clonotype rates as medium-sized (0.01 to 0.1%). The chain carries TRBV4-1 and TRBJ1-6; a weak D match, TRBD1 (5 bases). Deletions cut 5 bases from V and 6 bases from J, with 17 bases between. The CDR3 totals 16 residues. From germline, CDR1 is MGHRA and CDR2 YSYEKL. CDR3 region: CASSSEGANLNSPLHF. CDR3 nucleotides: TGCGCCAGCAGCTCCGAAGGGGCTAACCTTAATTCACCCCTCCACTTT.